The rows below give T cell receptor beta chains drawn from one sample of a study of read filtering for tumor transcriptome and immune sequencing. MiXCR, run by TCRdb on the reads, gives a single entry per CDR3 protein. The table shows over 90,000 distinct CDR3 sequences, with 20% to 25% occurring only once. The sample comprised a population of CD138-negative cells sorted from bone marrow. These receptors originate from a donor at least 40 years old with multiple myeloma. The CDR3 runs from the conserved cysteine through the conserved F or W. A D gene is named only where the DNA matches it firmly. Expanded clones get a size class; other rows say once, few or many, or leave the size out.

size	D	V	J	DNA	CDR3
many	TRBD2	TRBV20-1	TRBJ2-3	TGCAGTGCTAGTGGACTAGCGGATACGCAGTATTTT	CSASGLADTQYF
.	TRBD1	TRBV12-3/TRBV12-4	TRBJ2-7	TGTGCCAGCAGTCCTAGTGGGACAGGGGTCGACGAGCAGTACTTC	CASSPSGTGVDEQYF
many	TRBD1	TRBV3-1	TRBJ2-7	TGTGCCAGCAGCCAAGTCGGACCGGGACAGTTGACGGACGAGCAGTACTTC	CASSQVGPGQLTDEQYF
many	.	TRBV6-1	TRBJ2-1	TGTGCCAGCAGTGAATTAGGCAGGCAATACAATGAGCAGTTCTTC	CASSELGRQYNEQFF
many	TRBD1	TRBV5-5	TRBJ2-1	TGTGCCAGCAGCCAGGGACAGGGTGGGGGGAATGAGCAGTTCTTC	CASSQGQGGGNEQFF
.	.	TRBV5-4	TRBJ1-1	TGTGCCAGCAGCTTGCAGGGATTGGGGGTCATGAACACTGAAGCTTTCTTT	CASSLQGLGVMNTEAFF
medium-sized	.	TRBV7-3	TRBJ2-1	TGTGCCAGCAGCTTACTCCCCGGCGATGAGCAGTTCTTC	CASSLLPGDEQFF
few	.	TRBV4-1	TRBJ2-1	TGCGCCAGCAGCTTCCCCGGGGCCTCCCACAATGAGCAGTTCTTC	CASSFPGASHNEQFF
many	.	TRBV12-3/TRBV12-4	TRBJ1-2	TGTGCCAGCAGCCACAGGGACGGCTACACCTTC	CASSHRDGYTF
many	.	TRBV27	TRBJ2-7	TGTGCCAGCAGTATCTCCCTTAGCTCCTACGAGCAGTACTTC	CASSISLSSYEQYF